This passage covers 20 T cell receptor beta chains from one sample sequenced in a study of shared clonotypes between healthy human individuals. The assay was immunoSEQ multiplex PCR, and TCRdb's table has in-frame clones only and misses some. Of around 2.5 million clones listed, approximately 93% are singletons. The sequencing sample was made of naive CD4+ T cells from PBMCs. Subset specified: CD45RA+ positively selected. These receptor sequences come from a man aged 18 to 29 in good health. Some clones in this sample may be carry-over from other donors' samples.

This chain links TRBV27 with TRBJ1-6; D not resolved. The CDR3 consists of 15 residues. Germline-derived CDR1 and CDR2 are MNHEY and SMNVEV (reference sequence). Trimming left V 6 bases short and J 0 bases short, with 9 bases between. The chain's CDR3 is CASREQSSYNSPLHF. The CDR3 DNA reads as TGTGCCAGCAGGGAACAGAGCTCCTATAATTCACCCCTCCACTTT.

The CDR3 bases are TGTGCCAGCAGACAGGGCGCAGCGCAGTACTTC. This sequence encodes CASRQGAAQYF. The chain couples TRBV6-5 to TRBJ2-7; a weak D match, TRBD1 (6 bases). Germline CDR1 MNHEY, CDR2 SVGAGI. V lost 6 bases, J lost 9 bases, and 12 bases lay in between. This CDR3 comprises 11 residues.

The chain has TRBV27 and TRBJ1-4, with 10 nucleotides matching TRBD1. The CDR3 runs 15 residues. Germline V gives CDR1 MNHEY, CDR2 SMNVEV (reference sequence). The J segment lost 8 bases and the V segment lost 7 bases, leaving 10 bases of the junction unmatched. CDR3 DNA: TGTGCCAGCACCACAGAGACAGGGGGCGCGGAAAAACTGTTTTTT. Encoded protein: CASTTETGGAEKLFF.

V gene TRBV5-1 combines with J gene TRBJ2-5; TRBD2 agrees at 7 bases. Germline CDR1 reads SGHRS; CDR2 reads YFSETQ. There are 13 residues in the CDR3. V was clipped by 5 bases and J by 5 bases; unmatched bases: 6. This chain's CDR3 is CASRTGTKETQYF. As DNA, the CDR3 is TGCGCCAGCAGGACCGGGACTAAGGAGACCCAGTACTTC.

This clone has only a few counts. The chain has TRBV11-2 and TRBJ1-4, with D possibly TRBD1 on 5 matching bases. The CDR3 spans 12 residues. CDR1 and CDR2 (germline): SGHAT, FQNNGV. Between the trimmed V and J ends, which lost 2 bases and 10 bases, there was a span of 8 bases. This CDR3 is CASSLMQGKLFF. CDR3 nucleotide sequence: TGTGCCAGCAGCTTAATGCAGGGAAAACTGTTTTTT.

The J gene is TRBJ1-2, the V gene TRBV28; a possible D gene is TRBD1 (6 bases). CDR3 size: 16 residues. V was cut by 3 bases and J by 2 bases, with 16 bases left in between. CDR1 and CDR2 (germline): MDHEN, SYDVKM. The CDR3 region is CASSLGTRGLNYGYTF. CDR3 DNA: TGTGCCAGCAGTTTGGGCACCAGGGGACTAAACTATGGCTACACCTTC.

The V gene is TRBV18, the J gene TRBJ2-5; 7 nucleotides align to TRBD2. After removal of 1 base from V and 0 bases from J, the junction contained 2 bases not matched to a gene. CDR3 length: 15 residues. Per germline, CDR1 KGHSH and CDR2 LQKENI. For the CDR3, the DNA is TGTGCCAGCTCACCACTGCGGGGGTACCAAGAGACCCAGTACTTC. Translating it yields CASSPLRGYQETQYF.

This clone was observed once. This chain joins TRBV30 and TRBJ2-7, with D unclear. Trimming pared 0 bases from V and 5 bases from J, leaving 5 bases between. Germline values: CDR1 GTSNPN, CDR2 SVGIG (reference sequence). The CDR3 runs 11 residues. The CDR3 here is CAWSVFHEQYF. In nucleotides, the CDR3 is TGTGCCTGGAGTGTTTTCCACGAGCAGTACTTC. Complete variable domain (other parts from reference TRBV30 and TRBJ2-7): SQTIHQWPATLVQPVGSPLSLECTVEGTSNPNLYWYRQAAGRGLQLLFYSVGIGQISSEVPQNLSASRPQDRQFILSSKKLLLSDSGFYLCAWSVFHEQYFGPGTRLTVT.

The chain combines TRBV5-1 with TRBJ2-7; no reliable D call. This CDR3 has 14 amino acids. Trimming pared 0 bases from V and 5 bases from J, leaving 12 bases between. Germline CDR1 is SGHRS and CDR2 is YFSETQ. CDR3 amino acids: CASSLGPRSDEQYF. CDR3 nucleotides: TGCGCCAGCAGCTTGGGACCCAGGAGCGACGAGCAGTACTTC.

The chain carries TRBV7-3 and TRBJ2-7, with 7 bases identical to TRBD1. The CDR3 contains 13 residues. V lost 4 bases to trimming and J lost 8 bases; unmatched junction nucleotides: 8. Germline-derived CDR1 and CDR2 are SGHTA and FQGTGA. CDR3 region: CASSSDRETKQYF. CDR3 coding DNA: TGTGCCAGCAGCTCCGACAGGGAAACTAAGCAGTACTTC.

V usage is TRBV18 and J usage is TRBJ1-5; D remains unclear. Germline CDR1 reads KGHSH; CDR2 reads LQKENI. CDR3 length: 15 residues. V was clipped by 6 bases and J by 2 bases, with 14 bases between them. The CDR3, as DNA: TGTGCCAGCTCCCAAGGGCCAACCGGCAATCAGCCCCAGCATTTT. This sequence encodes CASSQGPTGNQPQHF.

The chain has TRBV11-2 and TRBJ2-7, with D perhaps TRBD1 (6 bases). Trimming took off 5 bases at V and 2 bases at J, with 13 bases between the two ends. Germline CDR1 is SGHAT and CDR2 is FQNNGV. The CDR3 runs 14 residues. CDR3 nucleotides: TGTGCCAGCAGCACACAACAGGGAACCTACGAGCAGTACTTC. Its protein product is CASSTQQGTYEQYF.

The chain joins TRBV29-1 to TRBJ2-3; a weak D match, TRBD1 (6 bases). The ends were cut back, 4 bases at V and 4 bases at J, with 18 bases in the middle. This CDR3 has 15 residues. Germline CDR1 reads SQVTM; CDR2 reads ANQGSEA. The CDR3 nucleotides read TGCAGCGTTGGGGGGCCCCAGATTTCCCCAGATACGCAGTATTTT. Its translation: CSVGGPQISPDTQYF.

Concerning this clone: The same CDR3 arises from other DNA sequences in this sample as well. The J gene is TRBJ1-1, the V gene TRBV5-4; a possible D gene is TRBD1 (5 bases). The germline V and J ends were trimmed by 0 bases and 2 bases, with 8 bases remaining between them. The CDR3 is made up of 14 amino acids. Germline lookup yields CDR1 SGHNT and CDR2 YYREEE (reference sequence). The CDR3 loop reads CASSLAQGNTEAFF. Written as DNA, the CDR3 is TGTGCCAGCAGCTTGGCCCAGGGCAACACTGAAGCTTTCTTT.

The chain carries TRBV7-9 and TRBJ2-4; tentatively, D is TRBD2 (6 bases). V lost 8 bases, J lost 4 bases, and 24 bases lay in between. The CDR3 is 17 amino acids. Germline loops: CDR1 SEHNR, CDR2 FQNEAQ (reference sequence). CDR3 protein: CASGTTGGAPVKNIQYF. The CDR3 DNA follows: TGTGCCAGCGGGACCACCGGAGGGGCCCCGGTAAAAAACATTCAGTACTTC. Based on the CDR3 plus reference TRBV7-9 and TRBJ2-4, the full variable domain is DTGVSQNPRHKITKRGQNVTFRCDPISEHNRLYWYRQTLGQGPEFLTYFQNEAQLEKSRLLSDRFSAERPKGSFSTLEIQRTEQGDSAMYLCASGTTGGAPVKNIQYFGAGTRLSVL.

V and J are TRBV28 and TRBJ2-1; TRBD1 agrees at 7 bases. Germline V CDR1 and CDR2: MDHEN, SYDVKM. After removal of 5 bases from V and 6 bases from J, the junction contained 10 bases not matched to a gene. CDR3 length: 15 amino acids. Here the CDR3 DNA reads TGTGCCAGCAGTAGCCCTGGACAGGAACGCAATGAGCAGTTCTTC. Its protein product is CASSSPGQERNEQFF.

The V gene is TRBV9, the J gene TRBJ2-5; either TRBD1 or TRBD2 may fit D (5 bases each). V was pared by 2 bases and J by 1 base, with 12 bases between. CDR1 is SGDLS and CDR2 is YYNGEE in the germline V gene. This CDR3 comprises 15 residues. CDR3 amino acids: CASSVTAASQETQYF. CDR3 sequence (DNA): TGTGCCAGCAGCGTGACAGCGGCCTCCCAAGAGACCCAGTACTTC.

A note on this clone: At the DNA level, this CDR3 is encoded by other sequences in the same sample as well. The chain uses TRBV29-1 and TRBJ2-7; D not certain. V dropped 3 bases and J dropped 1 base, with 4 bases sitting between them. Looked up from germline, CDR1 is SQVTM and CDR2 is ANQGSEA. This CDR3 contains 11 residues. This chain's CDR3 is CSVEGSYEQYF. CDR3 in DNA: TGCAGCGTTGAGGGTTCCTACGAGCAGTACTTC.

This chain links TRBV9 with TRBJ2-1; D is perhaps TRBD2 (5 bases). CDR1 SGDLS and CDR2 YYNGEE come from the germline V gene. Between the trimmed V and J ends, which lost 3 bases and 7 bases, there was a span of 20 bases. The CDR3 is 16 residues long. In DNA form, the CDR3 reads TGTGCCAGCAGCGCCCCGGACTTCCTCTCGTCGAATGAGCAGTTCTTC. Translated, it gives CASSAPDFLSSNEQFF.

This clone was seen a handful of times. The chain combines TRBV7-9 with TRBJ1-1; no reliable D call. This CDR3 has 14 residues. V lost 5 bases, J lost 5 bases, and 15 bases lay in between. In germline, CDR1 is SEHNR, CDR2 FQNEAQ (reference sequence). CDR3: CASSLPRQGTEAFF. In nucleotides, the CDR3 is TGTGCCAGCAGCCTACCACGACAAGGAACTGAAGCTTTCTTT. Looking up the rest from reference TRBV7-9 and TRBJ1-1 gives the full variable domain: DTGVSQNPRHKITKRGQNVTFRCDPISEHNRLYWYRQTLGQGPEFLTYFQNEAQLEKSRLLSDRFSAERPKGSFSTLEIQRTEQGDSAMYLCASSLPRQGTEAFFGQGTRLTVV.